Given below is one TCR beta chain in context. The sample is drawn from a study of T cell changes during pregnancy in multiple sclerosis. CDR1 and CDR2 from the germline V gene are MNHNS and SASEGT. This CDR3 has 14 amino acids. Trimming removed 3 bases at V and 0 bases at J, with 8 bases between. The method was immunoSEQ multiplex PCR; TCRdb's version includes in-frame clones alone and lacks a portion of them. The data hold tens of thousands of clones, with around 92% observed a single time. The clonotype originates from a female donor with multiple sclerosis, enrolled in a pregnancy study. The chain is built from TRBV6-1 and TRBJ1-1; a possible D gene is TRBD1 (6 bases). Material: CD4+ T cells from peripheral blood mononuclear cells, obtained in the second trimester of pregnancy. The CDR3 protein is CASSERTVNTEAFF. As DNA, the CDR3 is TGTGCCAGCAGTGAGCGGACAGTGAACACTGAAGCTTTCTTT.